This T cell receptor beta chain was recorded in a study of cytomegalovirus exposure and HLA in healthy donors. As for this clone: Antigen: not known.

CDR1 and CDR2 (germline): SNHLY, FYNNEI. This CDR3 comprises 15 residues. V trimming: 6 bases; J trimming: 7 bases; junction bases outside the gene matches: 14. Findings of the study overall: Roughly uniform sequencing depth across donors was assumed, possibly incorrectly.

The PCR ran on 60 Vbeta and 13 Jbeta primers. Measured with immunoSEQ multiplex PCR; TCRdb has only the in-frame clones, and not every one. The sample lists about 140,000 clones, almost 85% occurring once. The rearrangement links TRBV2 to TRBJ1-1; 7 bases line up with TRBD1. The specimen was PBMCs. This receptor was identified in a woman between 35 and 50 years old in good health and CMV-seronegative. The CDR3, as DNA: TGTGCCAGCAGCGACCCTAGACAGGGAAGAATTGAAGCTTTCTTT. Amino acids: CASSDPRQGRIEAFF.